This entry lists 21 T cell receptor beta chains sequenced from one sample in a study of STAT5B mutations in CD4+ large granular lymphocyte leukemia. TCRdb's table, derived via immunoSEQ multiplex PCR, lists solely in-frame clones and lacks some. The sample has approximately 30,000 clones, less than 85% seen once. Sequencing was done on a sample of CD4+ T cells from blood buffy coats. All receptors come from a human donor in good health.

The chain has TRBV18 and TRBJ1-1; 9 nucleotides match TRBD1. Germline values: CDR1 KGHSH, CDR2 LQKENI. V was clipped by 2 bases and J by 4 bases; unmatched bases: 8. The CDR3 extends over 16 amino acids. The CDR3 nucleotides are TGTGCCAGCTCACCATCCGGGACAGGGTTCAGCACTGAAGCTTTCTTT. Translated: CASSPSGTGFSTEAFF.

The CDR3, as DNA: TGTGCCAGCAGTGGATCTTGGACTAGCGCAAAGCGTGAGCAGTTCTTC. Its protein product is CASSGSWTSAKREQFF. The V and J genes are TRBV2 and TRBJ2-1, with 9 bases matching TRBD2. The V gene's germline CDR1 is SNHLY and CDR2 FYNNEI. The CDR3 contains 16 residues. After removal of 4 bases from V and 9 bases from J, the junction contained 13 bases not matched to a gene.

This clone was seen once. This rearrangement joins TRBV7-2 to TRBJ2-1; D gene uncertain. Germline lookup yields CDR1 SGHTA and CDR2 FQGNSA. The CDR3 extends over 15 amino acids. Deletions cut 0 bases from V and 5 bases from J, with 11 bases between. The CDR3 DNA is TGTGCCAGCAGCTTAGCGGGTGGTCCCAACAATGAGCAGTTCTTC. It codes for CASSLAGGPNNEQFF.

The table lists this clone with a few counts. The chain carries TRBV7-8 and TRBJ1-5, with D possibly TRBD1 on 5 matching bases. The CDR3 length is 16 residues. Trimming removed 5 bases from V and 0 bases from J, with 14 bases in between. In germline, CDR1 is SGHVS, CDR2 FQNEAQ. CDR3 sequence: CASSPGQTVSNQPQHF. The CDR3 bases are TGTGCCAGCAGCCCCGGGCAGACAGTTAGCAATCAGCCCCAGCATTTT.

The rearrangement uses TRBV2 and TRBJ2-7; 7 bases map to TRBD2. From germline, CDR1 is SNHLY and CDR2 FYNNEI. Trimming took 7 bases from V and 3 from J; bases not matched to a gene: 9. The CDR3 has 14 residues. CDR3 nucleotides: TGTGCCAGCACCCGGGGACTACCTTACTACGAGCAGTACTTC. Translation gives CASTRGLPYYEQYF.

This sequence joins TRBV18 and TRBJ1-6, with 8 bases fitting TRBD1. Per germline, CDR1 KGHSH and CDR2 LQKENI. The CDR3 covers 19 residues. With V trimmed by 6 bases and J by 8 bases, 21 bases remained unmatched. The DNA for the CDR3 is TGTGCCAGCTCCCTACTGCCCCTTTACTCCGGGACAGGAGATTCACCCCTCCACTTT. It specifies CASSLLPLYSGTGDSPLHF.

The V and J genes are TRBV28 and TRBJ2-3; D uncertain. V lost 1 base to trimming and J lost 4 bases, with 6 bases between them. The CDR3 sequence is 13 residues long. The germline CDR1 and CDR2 sequences are MDHEN and SYDVKM. CDR3 region: CASSLSQADTQYF. For the CDR3, the DNA is TGTGCCAGCAGTTTATCCCAAGCAGATACGCAGTATTTT.

The chain is built from TRBV15 and TRBJ1-2; D unclear. The germline gives CDR1 LNHNV, CDR2 YYDKDF (reference sequence). Trimming took off 0 bases at V and 0 bases at J, with 17 bases between the two ends. This CDR3 comprises 18 residues. The DNA for the CDR3 is TGTGCCACCAGCAGAGATAAGTCTGCGGGCCTGACTAACTATGGCTACACCTTC. It encodes CATSRDKSAGLTNYGYTF.

The rearrangement links TRBV7-8 to TRBJ2-1; maybe TRBD2 (5 bases). Per the germline V gene, CDR1 is SGHVS and CDR2 is FQNEAQ. V lost 2 bases to trimming and J lost 6 bases, with 17 bases between them. CDR3 size: 16 residues. In nucleotides, the CDR3 is TGTGCCAGCAGCTTACAAGGGCTTGGCGGGTCCAATGAGCAGTTCTTC. It translates to CASSLQGLGGSNEQFF.

The chain has TRBV7-2 and TRBJ1-2, with TRBD1 matching 11 bases. This CDR3 is 18 amino acids long. V was clipped by 3 bases and J by 5 bases; unmatched bases: 14. Germline CDR1 SGHTA, CDR2 FQGNSA. The CDR3 nucleotides are TGTGCCAGCAGCTTTGTCCTAGGGACAGGGGGAGTTAGTTATGGCTACACCTTC. Its protein product is CASSFVLGTGGVSYGYTF.

This sequence joins TRBV4-1 and TRBJ2-1; D could derive from TRBD1 or TRBD2 (5 bases each). The V end lost 4 bases, the J end lost 0 bases, and 16 bases lay between the germline ends. The V gene's germline CDR1 is MGHRA and CDR2 YSYEKL. CDR3 length equals 17 residues. The CDR3 coding sequence is TGCGCCAGCAGCCCCAGAGAGGGACGGAGCTCCTACAATGAGCAGTTCTTC. Its translation: CASSPREGRSSYNEQFF.

The chain combines TRBV21-1 with TRBJ1-4. TRBV21-1 is designated a pseudogene. The CDR3 covers 14 residues. The CDR3 DNA reads TGTGCCAGCAGTCCGGACCCAACTAATGAAAAACTGTTTTTT. It translates to CASSPDPTNEKLFF.

This clone has more than one count but fewer than ten. The chain combines TRBV5-4 with TRBJ1-1, with a tentative D call TRBD1 (5 bases). Germline V gives CDR1 SGHNT, CDR2 YYREEE (reference sequence). CDR3 size: 13 residues. V lost 4 bases to trimming and J lost 10 bases, with 17 bases between them. The CDR3 protein is CASSTTDGDRAFF. In nucleotides, the CDR3 is TGTGCCAGCAGCACGACAGACGGTGATCGAGCTTTCTTT.

The chain has TRBV28 and TRBJ2-5; D perhaps matches TRBD2 (5 bases). V was pared by 6 bases and J by 5 bases, with 19 bases between. Germline CDR1 MDHEN, CDR2 SYDVKM. This CDR3 is 15 amino acids long. The CDR3 DNA is TGTGCCAGCAGCCCCAGCGGCCCAAAGATTGAGACCCAGTACTTC. This gives the protein CASSPSGPKIETQYF.

The J gene is TRBJ2-1, the V gene TRBV29-1; TRBD2 agrees at 10 bases. Germline assignment: CDR1 SQVTM and CDR2 ANQGSEA. The CDR3 runs to 15 residues. V trimming: 3 bases; J trimming: 5 bases; junction bases outside the gene matches: 7. The CDR3 DNA is TGCAGCGTTGAGAAATCTAGCGGGAGTAACAATGAGCAGTTCTTC. This codes for CSVEKSSGSNNEQFF.

The J gene is TRBJ2-1, the V gene TRBV4-2; D not resolved. V was shortened by 2 bases and J by 2 bases, with 13 bases between the two germline ends. Germline V CDR1 and CDR2: LGHNA, YNFKEQ. The CDR3 spans 16 residues. The CDR3 DNA follows: TGTGCCAGCAGCCAAAGAGGTGGCGGTACCTACAATGAGCAGTTCTTC. This sequence encodes CASSQRGGGTYNEQFF.

The chain combines TRBV5-4 with TRBJ2-5; 15 bases are a match to TRBD2. Germline-derived CDR1 and CDR2 are SGHNT and YYREEE (reference sequence). The CDR3 loop spans 16 amino acids. Losses at the gene ends were 4 bases for V and 5 bases for J; bases not matched to a gene: 6. For the CDR3, the DNA is TGTGCCAGCAGCCTGGGACTAGCGGGAGGCGGTGAGACCCAGTACTTC. This codes for CASSLGLAGGGETQYF.

V is TRBV19 and J is TRBJ2-2; D perhaps matches TRBD2 (6 bases). The germline V and J ends were trimmed by 3 bases and 0 bases, with 20 bases remaining between them. This CDR3 is built from 19 residues. The germline CDR1 and CDR2 sequences are LNHDA and SQIVND (reference sequence). The CDR3: CASSILHGGKLANTGELFF. Here the CDR3 DNA reads TGTGCCAGTAGTATCCTTCACGGCGGGAAACTCGCGAACACCGGGGAGCTGTTTTTT.

This chain connects TRBV6-1 to TRBJ1-3, with D tentatively TRBD1 (5 bases). The CDR3 covers 17 residues. Germline CDR1 and CDR2: MNHNS and SASEGT. Deletions cut 2 bases from V and 2 bases from J, with 16 bases between. The CDR3 DNA is TGTGCCAGCAGTGAATCCCCGTCGGGGGGGACTGGAAACACCATATATTTT. Its protein is CASSESPSGGTGNTIYF.

CDR3 protein: CASNPEANYGYTF. DNA of the CDR3: TGTGCCAGTAACCCAGAAGCTAACTATGGCTACACCTTC. The chain has TRBV19 and TRBJ1-2; D remains unclear. This CDR3 contains 13 residues. Per germline, CDR1 LNHDA and CDR2 SQIVND (reference sequence). Trimming shortened V by 7 bases and J by 0 bases, and 9 bases separated the two germline ends.

The J gene is TRBJ2-1, the V gene TRBV25-1, with a weak D call TRBD2 (6 bases). The CDR3 sequence is 16 residues long. Germline CDR1 and CDR2: MGHDK and SYGVNS. V was pared by 5 bases and J by 8 bases, with 22 bases between. CDR3 residues: CASSRGGNGVRDEQFF. The DNA of the CDR3 is TGTGCCAGCAGTCGTGGCGGGAACGGGGTACGGGATGAGCAGTTCTTC.